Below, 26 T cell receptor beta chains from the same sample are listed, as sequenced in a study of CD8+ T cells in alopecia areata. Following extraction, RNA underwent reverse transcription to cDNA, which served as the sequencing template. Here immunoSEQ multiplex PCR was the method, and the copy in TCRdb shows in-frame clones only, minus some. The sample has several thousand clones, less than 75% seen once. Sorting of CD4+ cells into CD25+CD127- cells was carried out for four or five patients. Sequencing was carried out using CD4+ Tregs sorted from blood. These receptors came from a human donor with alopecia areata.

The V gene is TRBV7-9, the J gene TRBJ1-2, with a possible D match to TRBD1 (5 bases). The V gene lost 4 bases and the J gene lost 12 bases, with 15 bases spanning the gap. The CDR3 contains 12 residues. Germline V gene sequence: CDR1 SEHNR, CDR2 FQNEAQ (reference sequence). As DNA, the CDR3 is TGTGCCAGCAGCTCGGTGACAGACTTGGACACCTTC. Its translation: CASSSVTDLDTF.

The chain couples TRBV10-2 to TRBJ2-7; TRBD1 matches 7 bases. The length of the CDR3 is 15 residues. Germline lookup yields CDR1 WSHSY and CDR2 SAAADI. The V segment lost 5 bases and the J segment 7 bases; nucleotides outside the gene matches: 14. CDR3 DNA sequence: TGCGCCAGCAGTATAGGGGCAGGGGGAATTTCGGAGCAGTACTTC. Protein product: CASSIGAGGISEQYF.

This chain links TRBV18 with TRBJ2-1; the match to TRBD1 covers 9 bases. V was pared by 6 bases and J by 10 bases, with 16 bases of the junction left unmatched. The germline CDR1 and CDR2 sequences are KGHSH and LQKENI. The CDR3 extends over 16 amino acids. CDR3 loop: CASSSVATGGLSEQFF. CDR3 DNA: TGTGCCAGCTCCTCTGTGGCGACAGGGGGTCTCAGCGAGCAGTTCTTC. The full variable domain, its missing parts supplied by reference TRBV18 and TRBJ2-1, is NAGVMQNPRHLVRRRGQEARLRCSPMKGHSHVYWYRQLPEEGLKFMVYLQKENIIDESGMPKERFSAEFPKEGPSILRIQQVVRGDSAAYFCASSSVATGGLSEQFFGPGTRLTVL.

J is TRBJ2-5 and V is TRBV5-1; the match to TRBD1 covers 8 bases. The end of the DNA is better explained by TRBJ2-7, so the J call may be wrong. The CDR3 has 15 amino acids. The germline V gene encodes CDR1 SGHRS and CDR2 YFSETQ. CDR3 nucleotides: TGCGCCAGCAGCGCGAGACAGGGGACGACCTACGAGCAGTACTTC. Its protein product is CASSARQGTTYEQYF.

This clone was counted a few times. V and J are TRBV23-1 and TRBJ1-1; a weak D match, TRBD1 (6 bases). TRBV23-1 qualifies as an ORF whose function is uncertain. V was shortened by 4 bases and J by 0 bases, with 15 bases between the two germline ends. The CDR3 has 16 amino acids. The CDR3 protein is CASSRMDSYLNTEAFF. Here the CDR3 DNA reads TGCGCCAGCAGTCGGATGGACAGCTACTTGAACACTGAAGCTTTCTTT.

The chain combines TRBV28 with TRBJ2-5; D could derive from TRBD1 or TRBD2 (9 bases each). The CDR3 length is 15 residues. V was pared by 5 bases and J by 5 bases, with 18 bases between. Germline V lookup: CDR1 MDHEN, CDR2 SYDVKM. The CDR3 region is CASSAGGTGLETQYF. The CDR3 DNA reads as TGTGCCAGCAGTGCGGGAGGGACAGGGTTGGAGACCCAGTACTTC.

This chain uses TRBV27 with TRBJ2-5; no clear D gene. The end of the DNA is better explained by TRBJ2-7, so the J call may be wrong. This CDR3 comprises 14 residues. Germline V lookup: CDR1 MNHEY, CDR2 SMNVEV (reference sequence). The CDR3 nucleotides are TGTGCCAGCAGTTTAAAGGGATCCTCCTACGAGCAGTACTTC. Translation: CASSLKGSSYEQYF.

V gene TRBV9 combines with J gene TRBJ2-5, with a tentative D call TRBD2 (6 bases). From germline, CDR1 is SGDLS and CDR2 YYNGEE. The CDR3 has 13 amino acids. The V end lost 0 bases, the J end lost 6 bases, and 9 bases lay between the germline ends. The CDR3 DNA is TGTGCCAGCAGCGTAGCGGGAGTTCAGACCCAGTACTTC. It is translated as CASSVAGVQTQYF. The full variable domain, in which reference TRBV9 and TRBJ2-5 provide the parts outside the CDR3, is DSGVTQTPKHLITATGQRVTLRCSPRSGDLSVYWYQQSLDQGLQFLIQYYNGEERAKGNILERFSAQQFPDLHSELNLSSLELGDSALYFCASSVAGVQTQYFGPGTRLLVL.

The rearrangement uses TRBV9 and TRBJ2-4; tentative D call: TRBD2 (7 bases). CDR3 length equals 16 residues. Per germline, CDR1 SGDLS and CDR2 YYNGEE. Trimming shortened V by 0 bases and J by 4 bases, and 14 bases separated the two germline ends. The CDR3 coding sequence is TGTGCCAGCAGCGTAGGCGGCGGGGGCCTAAAAAACATTCAGTACTTC. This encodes CASSVGGGGLKNIQYF.

The CDR3 nucleotides are TGCGCCAGCAGAAGCGCAGGGGACTCCTACGAGCAGTACTTC. Translation: CASRSAGDSYEQYF. The V and J genes are TRBV5-1 and TRBJ2-7; the D gene is possibly TRBD1 (6 bases). V was clipped by 5 bases and J by 0 bases, with 12 bases between them. The germline CDR1 and CDR2 sequences are SGHRS and YFSETQ. The CDR3 is 14 amino acids.

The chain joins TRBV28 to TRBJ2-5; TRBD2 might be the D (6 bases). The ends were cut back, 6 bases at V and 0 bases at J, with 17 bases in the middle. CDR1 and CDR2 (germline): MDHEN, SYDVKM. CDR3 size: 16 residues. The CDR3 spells CASSLSGGPNQETQYF. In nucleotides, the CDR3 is TGTGCCAGCAGCCTTAGCGGAGGACCGAACCAAGAGACCCAGTACTTC.

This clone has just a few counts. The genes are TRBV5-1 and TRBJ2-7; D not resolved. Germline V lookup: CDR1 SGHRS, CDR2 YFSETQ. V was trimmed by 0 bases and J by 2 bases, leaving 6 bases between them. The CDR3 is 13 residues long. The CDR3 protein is CASSLAQAYEQYF. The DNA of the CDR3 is TGCGCCAGCAGCTTGGCCCAAGCCTACGAGCAGTACTTC.

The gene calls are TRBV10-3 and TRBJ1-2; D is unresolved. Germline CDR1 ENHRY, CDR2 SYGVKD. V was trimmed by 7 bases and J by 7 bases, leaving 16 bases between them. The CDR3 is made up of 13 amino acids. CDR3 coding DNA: TGTGCCATCAAAGCGGACGGCCAGTTTGGCTACACCTTC. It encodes CAIKADGQFGYTF.

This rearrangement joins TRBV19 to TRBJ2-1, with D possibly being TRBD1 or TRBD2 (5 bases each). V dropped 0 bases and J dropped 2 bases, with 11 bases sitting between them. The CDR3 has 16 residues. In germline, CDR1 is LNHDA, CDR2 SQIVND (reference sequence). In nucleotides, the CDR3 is TGTGCCAGTAGTATAGAAGGGACGGGTCCCTACAATGAGCAGTTCTTC. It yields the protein CASSIEGTGPYNEQFF.

DNA for the CDR3: TGCAGGATAGGTGGACCTAATGAGCAGTTCTTC. This translates into CRIGGPNEQFF. The chain recombines TRBV20-1 with TRBJ2-1; D unclear. The CDR3 contains 11 residues. CDR1 DFQATT and CDR2 SNEGSKA come from the germline V gene (reference sequence).

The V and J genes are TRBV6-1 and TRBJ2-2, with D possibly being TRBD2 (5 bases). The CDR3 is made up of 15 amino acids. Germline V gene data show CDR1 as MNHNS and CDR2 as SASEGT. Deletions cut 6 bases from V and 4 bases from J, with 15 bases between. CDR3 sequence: CASRPRVGVTGELFF. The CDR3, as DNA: TGTGCCAGCAGGCCGAGGGTTGGGGTCACCGGGGAGCTGTTTTTT.

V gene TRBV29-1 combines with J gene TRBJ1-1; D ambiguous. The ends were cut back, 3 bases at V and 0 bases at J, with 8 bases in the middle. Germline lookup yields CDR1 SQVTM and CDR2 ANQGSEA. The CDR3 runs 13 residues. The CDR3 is CSVDGRMNTEAFF. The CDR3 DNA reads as TGCAGCGTTGATGGGCGCATGAACACTGAAGCTTTCTTT.

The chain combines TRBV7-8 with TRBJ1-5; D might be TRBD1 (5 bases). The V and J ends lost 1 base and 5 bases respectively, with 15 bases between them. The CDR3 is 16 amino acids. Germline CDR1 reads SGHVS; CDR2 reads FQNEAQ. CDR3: CASSLESRVGDQPQHF. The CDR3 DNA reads TGTGCCAGCAGCTTAGAGTCCAGGGTGGGGGATCAGCCCCAGCATTTT.

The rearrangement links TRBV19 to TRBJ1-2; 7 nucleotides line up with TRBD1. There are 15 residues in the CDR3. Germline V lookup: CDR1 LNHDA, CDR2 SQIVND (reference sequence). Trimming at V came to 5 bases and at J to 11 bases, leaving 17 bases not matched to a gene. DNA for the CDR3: TGTGCCAGTAGTTCCTCGACAGGGAGCCGTTGGTGGTACACCTTC. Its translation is CASSSSTGSRWWYTF.

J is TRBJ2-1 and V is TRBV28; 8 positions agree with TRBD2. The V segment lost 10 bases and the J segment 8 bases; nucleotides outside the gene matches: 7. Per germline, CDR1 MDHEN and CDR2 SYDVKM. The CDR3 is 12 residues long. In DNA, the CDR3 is TGTGCCACCGGGACTAGGCGGGATGAGCAGTTCTTC. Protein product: CATGTRRDEQFF.

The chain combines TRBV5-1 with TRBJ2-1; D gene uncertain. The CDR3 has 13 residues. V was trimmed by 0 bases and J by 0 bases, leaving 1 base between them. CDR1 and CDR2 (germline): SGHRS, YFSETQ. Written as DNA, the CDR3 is TGCGCCAGCAGCTTGGGCTCCTACAATGAGCAGTTCTTC. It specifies CASSLGSYNEQFF.

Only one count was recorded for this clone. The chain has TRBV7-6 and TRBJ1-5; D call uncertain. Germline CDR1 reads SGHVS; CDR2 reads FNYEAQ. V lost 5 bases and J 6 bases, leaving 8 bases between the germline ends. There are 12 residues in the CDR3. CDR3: CASSAPSQPQHF. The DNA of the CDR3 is TGTGCCAGCAGCGCACCCAGTCAGCCCCAGCATTTT.

CDR3 sequence: CASSALRTGLGNEQFF. The CDR3 DNA reads as TGCGCCAGCAGCGCCTTAAGGACGGGGCTCGGCAATGAGCAGTTCTTC. The chain couples TRBV5-1 to TRBJ2-1; D may match TRBD1 or TRBD2 (5 bases each). CDR1 is SGHRS, CDR2 YFSETQ, per germline. V was shortened by 4 bases and J by 6 bases, with 20 bases between the two germline ends. This CDR3 is 16 amino acids long.

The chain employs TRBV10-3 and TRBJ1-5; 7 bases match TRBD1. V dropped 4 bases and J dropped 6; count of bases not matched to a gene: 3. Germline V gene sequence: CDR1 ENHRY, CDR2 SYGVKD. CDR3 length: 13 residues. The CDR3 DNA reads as TGTGCCATCAGTGGAGCAGGGGGTCAGCCCCAGCATTTT. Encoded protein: CAISGAGGQPQHF.

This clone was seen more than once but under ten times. The CDR3 here is CASSLVDRFYEQYF. The CDR3 DNA reads as TGTGCCAGCAGCTTAGTAGACCGGTTCTACGAGCAGTACTTC. The J gene is TRBJ2-7, the V gene TRBV7-9; D is ambiguous. The V gene's germline CDR1 is SEHNR and CDR2 FQNEAQ (reference sequence). CDR3 length: 14 residues. V lost 1 base, J lost 3 bases, and 10 bases lay in between.

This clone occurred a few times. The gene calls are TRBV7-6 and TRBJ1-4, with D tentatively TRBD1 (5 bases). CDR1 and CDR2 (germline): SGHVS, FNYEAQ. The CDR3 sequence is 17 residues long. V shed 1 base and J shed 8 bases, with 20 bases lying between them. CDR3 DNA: TGTGCCAGCAGCTTAGGACAAATAAGGGGCGTTCGGGAAAAACTGTTTTTT. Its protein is CASSLGQIRGVREKLFF.